This TCR beta chain emerged from a study of tumor-infiltrating lymphocytes in primary liver carcinoma. Study background: Ranging in age from 30 to 69 years, the patients were men and women.

The table lists this clonotype with many counts. Trimming cost V 4 bases and J 5 bases; bases outside gene matches: 2. The CDR3 is made up of 15 amino acids. Researchers generated TCR beta cDNA from about 500 ng of total RNA, relying on a constant-region primer. Generation of the TCR beta libraries relied on three nested multiplex PCR rounds using slightly modified ARM-PCR. A C-beta reverse primer and TRBV1-TRBV30 forward primers served in each of the first two PCR rounds, at about 10 cycles apiece. TCRdb used MiXCR to reprocess the multiplex PCR reads, holding one entry per CDR3 protein. The table shows roughly 86,000 distinct CDR3 sequences, with around 70% occurring only once. DNA and RNA were both co-extracted from about 20-30 mg of bulk tissue that had not been sorted.

Sequencing used tumor-adjacent normal liver tissue. The sequence came from a man aged 35 to 55 with primary liver carcinoma and hepatitis B virus infection. This chain uses TRBV12-3 or TRBV12-4 with TRBJ2-5; 15 bases are shared with TRBD2. CDR3 nucleotides: TGTGCCAGCAGTTCCGGACTAGCGGGAGGGGAGACCCAGTACTTC. This gives the protein CASSSGLAGGETQYF.